These T cell receptor beta chains were read from a single sample in a study of T cell repertoires in cytomegalovirus infection. These receptors have no known antigen. TCRdb reprocessed the reads via MiXCR and lists one record per CDR3 protein. The sample contains 700,000 to 850,000 distinct CDR3 sequences, 32% of which appear only once. Specimen: cultured CD8+ T cells from PBMCs, collected from culture after CMV antigen stimulation. These receptors all come from a human donor in good health (CMV status not recorded). Some clones in this sample may be carry-over from other donors' samples. CDR3s include the opening cysteine and the closing phenylalanine or tryptophan. D genes are given only for firm matches. The size field is filled for only some rows; it gives once, few, many or a size class.

j_call v_call clone_size d_call cdr3_aa cdr3_nt
TRBJ1-1 TRBV7-6 few - CASSPGEGNVGAFF TGTGCCAGCAGCCCGGGGGAGGGTAACGTCGGAGCTTTCTTT
TRBJ2-4 TRBV20-1 - TRBD2 CSGSGLAGPRGNIQYF TGCAGTGGCAGCGGACTAGCGGGGCCGCGGGGAAACATTCAGTACTTC
TRBJ2-3 TRBV4-2 many - CASSQAASGTDTQYF TGTGCCAGCAGCCAAGCCGCTAGCGGCACAGATACGCAGTATTTT
TRBJ1-1 TRBV7-6 many - CASSLAPNMNTEAFF TGTGCCAGCAGCTTAGCGCCGAACATGAACACTGAAGCTTTCTTT
TRBJ2-7 TRBV13 few TRBD1 CASGTGRAYEQYF TGTGCCAGCGGGACAGGGCGGGCCTACGAGCAGTACTTC
TRBJ2-2 TRBV27 - - CASSLGGNGELFF TGTGCCAGCAGTTTAGGAGGGAACGGGGAGCTGTTTTTT
TRBJ2-5 TRBV12-5 - TRBD2 CASGFLASGDRETQYF TGTGCTAGTGGTTTTTTGGCTAGCGGGGACCGAGAGACCCAGTACTTC
TRBJ2-3 TRBV7-9 - - CASSFRGSPSTDTQYF TGTGCCAGCAGCTTCCGGGGGTCCCCCAGCACAGATACGCAGTATTTT
TRBJ2-3 TRBV5-1 - TRBD2 CASSSLGLASTDTQYF TGCGCCAGCAGCTCCTTAGGACTAGCTAGCACAGATACGCAGTATTTT
TRBJ1-5 TRBV7-2 - - CASSFRAFYPQHF TGTGCCAGCAGCTTTCGGGCGTTTTACCCCCAGCATTTT
TRBJ1-4 TRBV28 - - CASRNFDGVLEKLFF TGTGCCAGCAGGAACTTCGACGGCGTTCTGGAAAAACTGTTTTTT
TRBJ2-1 TRBV20-1 many - CSAPTGPYFYNEQFF TGCAGTGCTCCGACCGGGCCCTACTTTTACAATGAGCAGTTCTTC
TRBJ1-1 TRBV7-2 many - CASSLVRGSVNTEAFF TGTGCCAGCAGCTTAGTTCGGGGTTCCGTGAACACTGAAGCTTTCTTT
TRBJ1-1 TRBV5-6 many - CASALRGEAEAFF TGTGCCAGCGCTCTCCGTGGGGAGGCTGAAGCTTTCTTT
TRBJ2-1 TRBV7-9 few - CASRASPSNEQFF TGTGCCAGCAGGGCGTCCCCATCGAATGAGCAGTTCTTC
TRBJ1-1 TRBV7-7 many - CASSPPGQNTEAFF TGTGCTAGCAGCCCCCCGGGACAAAACACTGAAGCTTTCTTT
TRBJ2-3 TRBV12-5 - - CASGLLYRGTDTQYF TGTGCTAGTGGTTTGCTATACCGAGGCACAGATACGCAGTATTTT
TRBJ2-5 TRBV7-9 - - CASFSWDSEETQYF TGTGCCAGCTTCAGCTGGGACTCGGAGGAGACCCAGTACTTC
TRBJ1-6 TRBV4-3 many TRBD1 CASSQEERTGGAPLHF TGCGCCAGCAGCCAAGAAGAAAGGACAGGGGGTGCCCCCCTCCACTTT
TRBJ2-1 TRBV2 few TRBD2 CASSVRLAGGDYNEQFF TGTGCCAGCAGTGTCCGACTAGCGGGGGGCGACTACAATGAGCAGTTCTTC
TRBJ2-1 TRBV29-1 many - CSVPSGGSYNEQFF TGCAGCGTTCCTTCGGGCGGCTCCTACAATGAGCAGTTCTTC
TRBJ2-3 TRBV15 - - CATSLPWDTQYF TGTGCCACCAGCCTTCCATGGGATACGCAGTATTTT
TRBJ1-3 TRBV2 - - CATRVYGNTIYF TGTGCCACCAGGGTGTATGGAAACACCATATATTTT
TRBJ2-3 TRBV7-2 many TRBD2 CASSLKVGTSGERTDTQYF TGTGCCAGCAGCTTAAAAGTGGGGACTAGCGGGGAGCGCACAGATACGCAGTATTTT
TRBJ1-5 TRBV5-6 few TRBD1 CASSPGQVQPQHF TGTGCCAGCAGCCCCGGACAGGTTCAGCCCCAGCATTTT
TRBJ2-1 TRBV7-2 many TRBD2 CASSLTSGGRSYNEQFF TGTGCCAGCAGCCTTACTAGCGGGGGCCGGTCCTACAATGAGCAGTTCTTC
TRBJ1-1 TRBV7-9 - - CASSLQGPEEAFF TGTGCCAGCAGCTTACAGGGCCCGGAGGAAGCTTTCTTT
TRBJ1-2 TRBV15 few - CATSREETASYGYTF TGTGCCACCAGCAGAGAAGAGACAGCCTCCTATGGCTACACCTTC
TRBJ2-2 TRBV6-8 - - CASAGIPGELFF TGTGCCAGCGCGGGGATCCCCGGGGAGCTGTTTTTT
TRBJ2-1 TRBV12-5 few - CASGFHEGGGDFNEQFF TGTGCTAGTGGTTTCCACGAGGGTGGAGGGGATTTCAATGAGCAGTTCTTC
TRBJ1-1 TRBV7-9 - - CASSGSLPEAFF TGTGCCAGCAGCGGCTCGCTCCCTGAAGCTTTCTTT
TRBJ2-1 TRBV7-9 - - CASSHKPNTPSSYNEQFF TGTGCCAGCAGCCACAAACCCAACACGCCGAGCTCCTACAATGAGCAGTTCTTC
TRBJ2-1 TRBV2 - - CATQEASGYNEQFF TGTGCCACCCAGGAGGCCAGCGGCTACAATGAGCAGTTCTTC
TRBJ1-1 TRBV6-5 - TRBD1 CASSYSAGGTEAFF TGTGCCAGCAGTTACTCCGCAGGGGGCACTGAAGCTTTCTTT
TRBJ2-2 TRBV12-3/TRBV12-4 many TRBD1 CASSLTGFSGELFF TGTGCCAGCAGTTTGACAGGGTTTTCCGGGGAGCTGTTTTTT
TRBJ2-3 TRBV7-9 many - CASSGGPLGGSDTQYF TGTGCCAGCAGCGGTGGGCCTCTGGGGGGATCAGATACGCAGTATTTT
TRBJ1-5 TRBV18 - - CAGSPIGYSNQPQHF TGTGCCGGCTCACCAATTGGATATAGCAATCAGCCCCAGCATTTT
TRBJ2-5 TRBV12-3/TRBV12-4 - - CASSFPSVGPGTQYF TGTGCCAGCAGTTTTCCTAGCGTCGGACCAGGGACCCAGTACTTC
TRBJ1-1 TRBV6-1 few - CASSDDKLLEAFF TGTGCCAGCAGTGATGACAAACTTCTAGAAGCTTTCTTT
TRBJ2-7 TRBV27 - TRBD1 CASSSGTVPYEQYF TGTGCCAGCAGTTCAGGGACAGTACCCTACGAGCAGTACTTC
TRBJ1-4 TRBV10-3 few - CAISDAAVATNEKLFF TGTGCCATCAGTGACGCGGCAGTTGCAACTAATGAAAAACTGTTTTTT
TRBJ1-3 TRBV7-2 many - CASSFTGSGNTIYF TGTGCCAGCAGCTTCACAGGGTCTGGGAACACCATATATTTT
TRBJ2-7 TRBV6-5 few - CASRTGNSYEQYF TGTGCCAGCAGGACAGGCAACTCCTACGAGCAGTACTTC
TRBJ1-5 TRBV6-1 few - CASSVEGRNQPQHF TGTGCCAGCAGTGTAGAGGGTCGCAATCAGCCCCAGCATTTT
TRBJ1-2 TRBV12-5 - TRBD1 CTSGLTGGIYGYTF TGTACTAGTGGTCTGACAGGGGGAATATATGGCTACACCTTC
TRBJ2-2 TRBV10-3 - - CATSPLSGELFF TGTGCCACCTCCCCACTGTCCGGGGAGCTGTTTTTT
TRBJ2-5 TRBV25-1 - - CANSEWVGQETQYF TGTGCCAACAGTGAATGGGTGGGACAAGAGACCCAGTACTTC
TRBJ2-3 TRBV3-1 - - CASNQVRGTDTDTQYF TGTGCCAGCAACCAAGTTCGAGGGACTGACACAGATACGCAGTATTTT
TRBJ1-5 TRBV19 - TRBD1 CASSMTGGRRPQHF TGTGCCAGTAGTATGACAGGGGGTCGGAGGCCCCAGCATTTT
TRBJ2-7 TRBV13 - - CASSQYGTGYEQYF TGTGCCAGCAGCCAGTATGGGACCGGCTACGAGCAGTACTTC
TRBJ2-7 TRBV12-3/TRBV12-4 many TRBD1 CASSPGTGDYEQYF TGTGCCAGCAGTCCCGGGACAGGGGACTACGAGCAGTACTTC
TRBJ2-5 TRBV7-9 - - CASAYLGASETQYF TGTGCCAGCGCCTATCTTGGGGCGTCGGAGACCCAGTACTTC
TRBJ1-5 TRBV7-9 - - CASSLVGIGGNQPQHF TGTGCCAGCAGCTTAGTGGGGATCGGAGGCAATCAGCCCCAGCATTTT
TRBJ2-4 TRBV5-1 few TRBD1 CASSLDRGRGNIQYF TGCGCCAGCAGCTTAGACAGGGGCCGGGGAAACATTCAGTACTTC